The T cell receptor (beta chain) under discussion was sequenced for a study of cytomegalovirus exposure and HLA in healthy donors listed by TCRdb under 2017. With regard to the full study: The 700 or so repertoires of the first cohort and the 120 validation repertoires were produced on the same platform, according to a later analysis. The study aimed to test whether signatures of past pathogen exposure could be identified by cataloging public T cell receptors. Along with the roughly 700-subject first cohort, a separate validation cohort of 120 different subjects was used. To predict cytomegalovirus infection status, the study combined high-throughput TCR immunosequencing, statistical association of individual TCRs with disease status, and machine learning. Summary of the overall study and its limitations: Most TCR sequences were seen in very few donors, while some public TCRs were found in many individuals. According to the authors, the approach could potentially be generalized to other disease states and immunological phenotypes. The classifier was reported to diagnose cytomegalovirus status with high specificity and sensitivity in both the original and validation cohorts. A later analysis found that TCRs clustered in the first cohort also tended to co-occur in the 95 to 150 validation repertoires, with 94% of cluster scores above 0. A later analysis had no HLA typing for the validation cohort, so co-occurrence there was scored across all 130 or so repertoires. A few of the identified cytomegalovirus-associated TCR beta chains were confirmed in vitro to be specific for cytomegalovirus antigens. In the study, 150 to 200 TCR beta chains were listed as associated with cytomegalovirus.

Donors formed part of the validation cohort, which comprised 95 to 150 subjects and was distinct from the first cohort of 670 or so subjects. A word on this clone: No cognate antigen has been identified for it. No clone much larger than this one lies a single base away; base qualities are absent.

Libraries were prepared through the immunoSEQ multiplex PCR assay. Per the original workflow: A statistical classification framework was built to diagnose cytomegalovirus status from the catalog of TCR beta chain sequences. TCRdb limited this immuneACCESS table to in-frame rearrangements with V and J called. A share of clones is missing; checked studies link under half to unresolved V genes, and the rest is unexplained. V, J and clone size are taken as reported in that table, and D and trimming were inferred from the DNA itself. The sample contains 220,000 or so clones, around nine tenths of them found a single time. Clones ranked in the top ten supply roughly 1% of the sample. Via the germline V gene, CDR1 is SQVTM and CDR2 ANQGSEA. The CDR3 measures 14 amino acids from cysteine to phenylalanine. Of the read, only the CDR3 DNA is kept; its 42 bases are in frame from base 1. Relative to germline, V is missing 6 bases and J is missing 2 bases, with 6 bases of the junction outside any gene match.

Input material: PBMCs. The sequence joins TRBV29-1 to TRBJ2-2, with 7 bases matching TRBD1. This receptor was obtained from a woman under 30 in good health and CMV-seronegative. The CDR3 sequence is CSVHGQVNTGELFF. The DNA is as follows: TGCAGCGTCCACGGACAGGTTAACACCGGGGAGCTGTTTTTT.